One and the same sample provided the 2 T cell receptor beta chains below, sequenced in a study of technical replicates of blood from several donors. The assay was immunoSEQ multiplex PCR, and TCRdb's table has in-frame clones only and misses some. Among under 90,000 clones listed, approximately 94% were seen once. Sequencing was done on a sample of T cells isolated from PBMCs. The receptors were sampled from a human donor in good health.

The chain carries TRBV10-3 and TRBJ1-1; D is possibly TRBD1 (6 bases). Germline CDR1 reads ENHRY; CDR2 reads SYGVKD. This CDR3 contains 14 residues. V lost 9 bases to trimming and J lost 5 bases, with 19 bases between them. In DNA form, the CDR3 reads TGTGCCATTAAGTCCGCAGGGGATTTTACTGAAGCTTTCTTT. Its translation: CAIKSAGDFTEAFF.

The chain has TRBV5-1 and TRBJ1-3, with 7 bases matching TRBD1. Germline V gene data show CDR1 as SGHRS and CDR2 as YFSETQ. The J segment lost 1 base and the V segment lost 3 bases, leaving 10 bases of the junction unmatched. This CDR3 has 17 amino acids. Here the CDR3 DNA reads TGCGCCAGCAGCTATACGCACAGGGGAGAGTCTGGAAACACCATATATTTT. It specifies CASSYTHRGESGNTIYF. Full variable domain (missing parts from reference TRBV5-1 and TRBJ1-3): KAGVTQTPRYLIKTRGQQVTLSCSPISGHRSVSWYQQTPGQGLQFLFEYFSETQRNKGNFPGRFSGRQFSNSRSEMNVSTLELGDSALYLCASSYTHRGESGNTIYFGEGSWLTVV.